This T cell receptor beta chain was retrieved from a study of Ad26.COV2.S vaccination and SARS-CoV-2 variants (TCRdb year 2021). Concerning the study at large: Donors in the vaccine arm were drawn from COV1001, a phase I-IIa trial of Ad26.COV2.S in healthy adults that was multicentre, randomized, double-blind and placebo-controlled. Ad26.COV2.S was administered intramuscularly at a dose of 5x10^10 or 1x10^11 viral particles, either as one shot or as two shots given 56 days apart. A total of some 30 samples were included in the TCR-sequenced set, comprising about 20 Ad26.COV2.S vaccine recipients, 5 placebo recipients and 8 SARS-CoV-2 convalescent individuals. Investigators did not know the trial group allocation while performing experiments and assessing outcomes. Trial participants were randomized into five groups of five, in which low-dose or high-dose Ad26.COV2.S was given once or twice, or placebo was given on both occasions. TCRbeta repertoire sequencing served as the tool for gauging how specific and how broad the SARS-CoV-2-reactive T cell receptors were following Ad26.COV2.S vaccination.

What the treatment or condition label conveys for this sample: roughly 18 received Ad26.COV2.S at low or high dose, single or two shots; five or six received placebo; per-sample allocation not given. Repertoires of vaccine and placebo recipients were sequenced from samples taken on day 63 after the first injection. Between 29 July and 7 August 2020, Cohort 1b enrolled fewer than 30 adults aged 18-55 years at one site in Boston, USA. Ad26.COV2.S was a replication-incompetent adenovirus type 26 vector that expressed a prefusion-stabilized SARS-CoV-2 spike protein derived from the original Wuhan strain. The immunoSEQ Assay was the method used to sequence TCRbeta CDR3 regions. After extraction, genomic DNA underwent amplification by bias-controlled multiplex PCR, followed by high-throughput sequencing. For the original study's pipeline: To quantify the absolute abundance of every unique TCRbeta CDR3 region, sequences were collapsed and filtered. T cell fraction was estimated by normalizing TCRbeta template counts to usable DNA, which was measured by amplifying reference genes present in all nucleated cells. Repertoire TCRs were annotated as SARS-CoV-2-specific by exact matching of V gene, CDR3 amino acid sequence and J gene to a known reactive TCR set. MIRA supplied the reference SARS-CoV-2 TCR set, which was filtered for enrichment in COVID-19-positive ImmuneCODE repertoires so that public or cross-reactive TCRs were removed. Drawing on the MIRA antigens, annotated TCRs were analysed further at the level of specific ORF or position within ORF. Depth was the summed frequency of annotated unique rearrangements, while breadth was defined as annotated unique rearrangements over total unique productive rearrangements. Two-sided Wilcoxon rank-sum tests were applied when comparing TCR breadth between groups. TCRdb took this table from immuneACCESS and kept in-frame rearrangements with V and J called. Such tables lack part of the clones; where checked against another copy, unresolved V genes explain under half of the gap, and the rest is unexplained. V and J calls and clone size are given by that table; D and trimming were obtained from the DNA. This sample comprises about 680,000 clones, around 89% of them detected only once. Jointly, the top ten make up roughly 1.5% of the sample.

A note on this clone: The target of this receptor is not known. No base qualities exist here, and no much larger clone lies one base off it.

CDR1 and CDR2 were assigned from the germline V gene (reference sequence) as LGHDT and YNNKEL. V drops 4 bases and J drops 0 bases, leaving 16 bases in between. The CDR3 goes from the cysteine to the phenylalanine over 17 residues. The entry retains the CDR3 DNA only, 51 bases that are in frame from base 1. On the study overall, not on this receptor specifically: The study was not powered for comparison of responses between vaccine doses or regimens. The authors noted that total T cell responses may have been underestimated by the TCR breadth and depth analyses. Substantial breadth of spike-specific CD8+ and CD4+ T cell responses was reported after vaccination. Ad26.COV2.S recipients had higher spike-specific TCR breadth than placebo recipients (P = 0.0014). Non-spike TCR breadth was comparable between vaccine and placebo recipients, consistent with the vaccine containing only spike.

The sequence is built from TRBV3-1 (or the pseudogene TRBV3-2) and TRBJ1-3; no D gene can be assigned with confidence. The sequence came from a person between 18 and 65 years old who received the Ad26.COV2.S COVID-19 vaccine or a placebo. Sequencing was performed on peripheral blood, taken in a trial of Ad26.COV2.S vaccine versus placebo. The CDR3 protein is CASSRPDGSSSGNTIYF. The nucleotide sequence is TGTGCCAGCAGCCGTCCGGACGGATCCTCCTCTGGAAACACCATATATTTT.